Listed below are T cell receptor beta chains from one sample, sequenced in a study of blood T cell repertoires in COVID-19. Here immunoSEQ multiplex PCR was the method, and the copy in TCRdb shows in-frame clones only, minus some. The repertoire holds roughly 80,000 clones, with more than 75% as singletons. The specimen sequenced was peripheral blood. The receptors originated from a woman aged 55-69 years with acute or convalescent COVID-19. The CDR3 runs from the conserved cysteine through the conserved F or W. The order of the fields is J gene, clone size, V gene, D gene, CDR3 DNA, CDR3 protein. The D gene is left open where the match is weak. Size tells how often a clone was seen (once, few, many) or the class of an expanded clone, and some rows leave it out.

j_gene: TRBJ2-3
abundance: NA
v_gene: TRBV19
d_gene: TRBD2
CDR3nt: TGTGCCAGTAGTATGGACGGGGGGGGCACAGATACGCAGTATTTT
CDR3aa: CASSMDGGGTDTQYF

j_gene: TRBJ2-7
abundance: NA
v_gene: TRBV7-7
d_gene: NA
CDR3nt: TGTGCCAGCAGCCCCCTGGGGGCGGGGGCGTACGAGCAGTACTTC
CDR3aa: CASSPLGAGAYEQYF

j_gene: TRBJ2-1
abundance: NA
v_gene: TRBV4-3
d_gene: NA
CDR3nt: TGCGCCAGCAGCCAAGCGTTACTACCGACGGGCAATGAGCAGTTCTTC
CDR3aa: CASSQALLPTGNEQFF

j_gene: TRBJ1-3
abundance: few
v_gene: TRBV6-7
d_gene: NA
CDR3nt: TGTGCCAGCAGACCTCTAATACAGGGTTTTGGAAACACCATATATTTT
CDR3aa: CASRPLIQGFGNTIYF

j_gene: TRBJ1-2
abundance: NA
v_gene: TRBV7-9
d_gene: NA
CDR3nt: TGTGCCAGCAGCCCCGGGGATTGGGGCTACACCTTC
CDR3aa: CASSPGDWGYTF

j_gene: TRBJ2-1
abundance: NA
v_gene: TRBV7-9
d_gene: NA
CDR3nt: TGTGCCAGCAGCCGTCGGGAGATTCCTAACAATGAGCAGTTCTTC
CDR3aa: CASSRREIPNNEQFF

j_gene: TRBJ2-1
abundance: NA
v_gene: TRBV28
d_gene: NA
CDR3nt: TGTGCCAGCAGCTCGGAGGGTGGGGGGAATGAGCAGTTCTTC
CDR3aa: CASSSEGGGNEQFF

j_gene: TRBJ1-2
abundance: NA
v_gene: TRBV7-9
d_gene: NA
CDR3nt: TGTGCCAGCAGCGCAACAACAGACTATGGCTACACCTTC
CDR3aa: CASSATTDYGYTF

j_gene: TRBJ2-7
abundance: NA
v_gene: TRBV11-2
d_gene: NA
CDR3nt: TGTGCCAGCAGCTTAGTGGGAGGGGGCTACGAGCAGTACTTC
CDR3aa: CASSLVGGGYEQYF

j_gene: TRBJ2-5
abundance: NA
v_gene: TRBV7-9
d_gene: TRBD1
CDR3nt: TGTGCCAGCAGCCCAGTCCCGGGACAGGGGGCTTGGGAGACCCAGTACTTC
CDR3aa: CASSPVPGQGAWETQYF

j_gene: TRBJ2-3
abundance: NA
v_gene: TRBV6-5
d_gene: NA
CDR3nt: TGTGCCAGCAGTTACGATGTAGCAGATACGCAGTATTTT
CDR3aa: CASSYDVADTQYF

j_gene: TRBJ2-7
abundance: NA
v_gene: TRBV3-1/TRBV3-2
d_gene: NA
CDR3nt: TGTGCCAGCAGCCCCTTACGTTTTAGGGGGTTCGAGCAGTACTTC
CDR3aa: CASSPLRFRGFEQYF

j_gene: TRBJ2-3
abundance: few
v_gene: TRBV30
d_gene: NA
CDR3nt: TGTGCCTGGACCCCTGACTACACGGAGACAGATACGCAGTATTTT
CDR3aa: CAWTPDYTETDTQYF

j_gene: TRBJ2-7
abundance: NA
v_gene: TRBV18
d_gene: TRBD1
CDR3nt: TGTGCCAGCTCAACGGGGACAGGGACGAGGGAGCAGTACTTC
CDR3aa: CASSTGTGTREQYF

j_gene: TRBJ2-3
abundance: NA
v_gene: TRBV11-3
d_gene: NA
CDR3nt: TGTGCCAGCAGCTTAGGCCAGACAGATACGCAGTATTTT
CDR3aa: CASSLGQTDTQYF

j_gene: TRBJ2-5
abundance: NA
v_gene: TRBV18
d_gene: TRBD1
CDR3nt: TGTGCCAGCTCACCACAGGGACAGAGCCAAGAGACCCAGTACTTC
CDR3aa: CASSPQGQSQETQYF

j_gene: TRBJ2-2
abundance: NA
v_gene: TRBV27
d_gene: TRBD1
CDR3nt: TGTGCCAGCAGTTTTGCGGGGACAGGGCCCGGGGAGCTGTTTTTT
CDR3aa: CASSFAGTGPGELFF

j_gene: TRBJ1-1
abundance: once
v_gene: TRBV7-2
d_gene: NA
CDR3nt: TGTGCCAGCAGCCCGGTAATAGACACTGAAGCTTTCTTT
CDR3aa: CASSPVIDTEAFF

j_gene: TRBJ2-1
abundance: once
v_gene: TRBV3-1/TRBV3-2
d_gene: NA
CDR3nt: TGTGCCAGCAGCCGAGTAGGGAGTAGCTACAATGAGCAGTTCTTC
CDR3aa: CASSRVGSSYNEQFF

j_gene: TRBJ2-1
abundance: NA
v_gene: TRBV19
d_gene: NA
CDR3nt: TGTGCCAGTAGTATATCAGGGGACCCCTACAATGAGCAGTTCTTC
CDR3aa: CASSISGDPYNEQFF

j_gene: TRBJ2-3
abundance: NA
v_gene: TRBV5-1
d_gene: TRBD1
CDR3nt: TGCGCCAGCAGCTTAATGGGACAGGGCAACAGAGATACGCAGTATTTT
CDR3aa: CASSLMGQGNRDTQYF

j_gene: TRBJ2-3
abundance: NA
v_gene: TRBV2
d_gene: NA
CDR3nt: TGTGCCAGCAGTGCTAAGAGGTTGGCAGATACGCAGTATTTT
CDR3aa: CASSAKRLADTQYF

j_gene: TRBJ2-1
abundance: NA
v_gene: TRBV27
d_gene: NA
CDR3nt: TGTGCCAGCAGTTTGTGGGCAGATCACAATGAGCAGTTCTTC
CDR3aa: CASSLWADHNEQFF

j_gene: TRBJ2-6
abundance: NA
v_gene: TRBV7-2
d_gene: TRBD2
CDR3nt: TGTGCCAGCAGCCCCGGAGGAGCGGGGGCTGGGGCCAACGTCCTGACTTTC
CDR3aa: CASSPGGAGAGANVLTF

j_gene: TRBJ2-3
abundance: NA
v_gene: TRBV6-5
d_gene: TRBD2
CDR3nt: TGTGCCAGCAGACCCGGGGGGGCATATACGCAGTATTTT
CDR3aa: CASRPGGAYTQYF

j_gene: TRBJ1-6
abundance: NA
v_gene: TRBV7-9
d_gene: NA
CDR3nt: TGTGCCAGCAGCCCGGATTGGGGGGGCGTCCCCCTCCACTTT
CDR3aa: CASSPDWGGVPLHF

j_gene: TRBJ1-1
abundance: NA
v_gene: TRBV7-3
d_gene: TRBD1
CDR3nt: TGTGCCAGCAGCGCAGGACAGGACAACACTGAAGCTTTCTTT
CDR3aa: CASSAGQDNTEAFF

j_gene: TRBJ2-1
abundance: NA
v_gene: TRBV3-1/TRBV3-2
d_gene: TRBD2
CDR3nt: TGTGCCAGCAGCCGGACTAGCGGGAGGCGAAATGAGCAGTTCTTC
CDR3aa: CASSRTSGRRNEQFF

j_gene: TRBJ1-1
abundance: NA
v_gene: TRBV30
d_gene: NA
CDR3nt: TGTGCCTGGAACCATCGTAGCGTCCGTGGAGCTTTCTTT
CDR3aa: CAWNHRSVRGAFF

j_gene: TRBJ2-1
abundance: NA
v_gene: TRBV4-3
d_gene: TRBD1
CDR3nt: TGCGCCAGCAGCCCAGTGCCACATGGGGACAGGGCCAATGAGCAGTTCTTC
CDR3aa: CASSPVPHGDRANEQFF

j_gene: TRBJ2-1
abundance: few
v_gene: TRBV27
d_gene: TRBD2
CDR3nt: TGTGCCAGCAGTCCCTGGACTAGCGGGGTCGCCTACAATGAGCAGTTCTTC
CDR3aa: CASSPWTSGVAYNEQFF

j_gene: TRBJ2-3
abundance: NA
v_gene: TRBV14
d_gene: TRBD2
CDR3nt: TGTGCCAGCACCCGGGGGCCTAGCGGGGGGGGCACAGATACGCAGTATTTT
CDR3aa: CASTRGPSGGGTDTQYF

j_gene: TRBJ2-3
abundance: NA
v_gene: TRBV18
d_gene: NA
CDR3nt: TGTGCCAGCTCTACAGGGATCGCAGATACGCAGTATTTT
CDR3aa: CASSTGIADTQYF

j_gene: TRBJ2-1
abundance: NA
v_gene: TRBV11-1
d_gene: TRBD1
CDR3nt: TGTGCCAGCAGCTATAGACAGGGGGTCAATAGGAATGAGCAGTTCTTC
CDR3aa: CASSYRQGVNRNEQFF

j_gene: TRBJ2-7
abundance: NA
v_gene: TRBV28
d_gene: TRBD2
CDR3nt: TGTGCCAGCAGTTCCCCCGGACTAGCGGGGGGCCACGGGCAGTACTTC
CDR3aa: CASSSPGLAGGHGQYF

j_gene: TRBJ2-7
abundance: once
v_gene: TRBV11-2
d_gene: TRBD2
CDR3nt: TGTGCCAGCAGCTTAGGCCTAGCGGGATCCTACGAGCAGTACTTC
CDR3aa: CASSLGLAGSYEQYF

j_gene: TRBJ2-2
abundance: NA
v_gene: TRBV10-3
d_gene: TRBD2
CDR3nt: TGTGCCATCAGTGAGTCGAAGGGGACTAGCGGGAGCACCGGGGAGCTGTTTTTT
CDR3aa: CAISESKGTSGSTGELFF